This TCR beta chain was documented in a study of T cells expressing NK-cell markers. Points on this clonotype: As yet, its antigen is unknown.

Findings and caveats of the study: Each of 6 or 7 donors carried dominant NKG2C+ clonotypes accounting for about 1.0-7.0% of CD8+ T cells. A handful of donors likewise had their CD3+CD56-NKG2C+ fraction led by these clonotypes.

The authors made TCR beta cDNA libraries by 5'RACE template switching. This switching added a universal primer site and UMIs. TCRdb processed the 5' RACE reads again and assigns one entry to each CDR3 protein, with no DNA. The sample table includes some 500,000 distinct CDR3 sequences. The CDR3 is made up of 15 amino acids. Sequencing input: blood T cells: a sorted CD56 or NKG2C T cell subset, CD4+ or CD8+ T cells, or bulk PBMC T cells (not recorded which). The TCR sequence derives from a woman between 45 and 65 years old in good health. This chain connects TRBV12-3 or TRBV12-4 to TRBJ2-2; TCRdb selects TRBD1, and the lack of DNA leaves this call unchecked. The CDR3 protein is CASSPSLVPTGELFF.